The 12 T cell receptor beta chains listed next were all sequenced from one sample in a study of tumor-infiltrating lymphocytes in primary liver carcinoma. Blood RNA came from unsorted whole blood; germline DNA was also extracted. TCR beta cDNA was reverse-transcribed from approximately 0.45 ug of total RNA. The reaction used a constant-region primer and ProtoScript II reverse transcriptase. Libraries for TCR beta were built through three nested multiplex PCR rounds, which together made up a slightly modified ARM-PCR procedure. PCR rounds one and two used TRBV1-TRBV30 forward primers with a C-beta reverse primer for around 10 cycles each. Using its own MiXCR run on the multiplex PCR reads, TCRdb lists one record per CDR3 protein. In the table there are some 190,000 distinct CDR3 sequences, 60% of which are singletons. The sequenced sample was peripheral blood. The receptors were sampled from a man in his forties with primary liver carcinoma and hepatitis B virus infection.

For this clonotype: The junction departs from germline at one end; a sequencing error may be responsible. V is TRBV11-2 and J is TRBJ1-1; D might be TRBD1 (5 bases). The germline V gene encodes CDR1 SGHAT and CDR2 FQNNGV. The CDR3 spans 16 residues. The CDR3 region has the DNA TGTGCCAGTAGCTCAACTATTGGGACCAATCCCAGTGAAGCTTTCTTT. Encoded protein: CASSSTIGTNPSEAFF.

Regarding this clonotype: Possible read error: a much larger clone is one base away. The chain has TRBV12-3 or TRBV12-4 and TRBJ2-3, with D unresolved. Trimming stripped 4 bases from V and 1 base from J, with 12 bases between. The length of the CDR3 is 15 residues. The CDR3 sequence is CASSSTEVGTDTQYF. The CDR3 coding sequence is TGTGCCAGCAGTTCTACAGAGGTCGGCACAGATACGCAGTATTTT.

As to this clonotype: The CDR3 does not end in the conserved phenylalanine or tryptophan, so this is likely a read error. The V call is TRBV29-1, the J call TRBJ2-7, with D perhaps TRBD1 or TRBD2 (6 bases each). V was pared by 8 bases and J by 6 bases, with 20 bases between. Germline CDR1 reads SQVTM; CDR2 reads ANQGSEA. This CDR3 contains 13 residues. The CDR3 nucleotides are TGCAGCATTGCGCGGGACACACTTGGCGAGCAGTACCTC. Its protein is CSIARDTLGEQYL.

The chain recombines TRBV6-5 with TRBJ2-4, with TRBD1 as a possible D gene (5 bases). Germline lookup yields CDR1 MNHEY and CDR2 SVGAGI. Between the trimmed V and J ends, which lost 4 bases and 3 bases, there was a span of 13 bases. The CDR3 spans 15 residues. In DNA form, the CDR3 reads TGTGCCAGCAGTTCGATAGGGGTAGGCAAAAACATTCAGTACTTC. As protein: CASSSIGVGKNIQYF.

On this clonotype itself: Being one base from a much bigger clone, this may be a read error. Since no conserved phenylalanine or tryptophan closes the CDR3, a read error is the likely cause. CDR3 sequence: CSVQAARGNEQFL. The CDR3 DNA reads TGCAGCGTTCAAGCCGCTCGGGGAAATGAGCAGTTCCTC. The rearrangement uses TRBV29-1 and TRBJ2-1, with TRBD2 as a possible D gene (5 bases). Germline-derived CDR1 and CDR2 are SQVTM and ANQGSEA. This CDR3 has 13 amino acids. V was trimmed by 5 bases and J by 7 bases, leaving 15 bases between them.

This clonotype was counted many times. J is TRBJ1-1 and V is TRBV11-2, with D possibly TRBD1 on 5 matching bases. CDR1 SGHAT and CDR2 FQNNGV come from the germline V gene. The CDR3 extends over 13 amino acids. V gave up 4 bases and J gave up 11 bases, with 17 bases separating them. The CDR3 sequence: CASSYGGTANAFF. DNA for the CDR3: TGTGCCAGCAGCTACGGGGGGACGGCGAACGCTTTCTTT.

Only one count was recorded for this clonotype. This likely comes from a read error, as the CDR3 has no conserved phenylalanine or tryptophan at its end. The limits of the CDR3 on the DNA are not certain, so only TCRdb's listed CDR3 is given. The J gene is TRBJ2-1, the V gene TRBV11-2; the DNA was not compared with TRBD1, the D call given in the table. Germline V gene lookup returns CDR1 SGHAT and CDR2 FQNNGV. The CDR3 length is 14 residues, termini included. The CDR3 protein is CASSSRQGKAELFS.

The gene calls are TRBV19 and TRBJ2-7; D tentatively reads TRBD1 or TRBD2 (5 bases each). The CDR3 totals 12 residues. Germline loops: CDR1 LNHDA, CDR2 SQIVND (reference sequence). Trimming removed 4 bases at V and 6 bases at J, with 10 bases between. The CDR3 region is CASSTSGSEQYF. CDR3 bases: TGTGCCAGTAGTACCTCAGGGAGCGAGCAGTACTTC.

On this clonotype: Because it lacks the conserved phenylalanine or tryptophan at the end, this CDR3 is likely a read error. This rearrangement joins TRBV29-1 to TRBJ2-5; 10 bases fit TRBD2. CDR1 SQVTM and CDR2 ANQGSEA come from the germline V gene. The CDR3 length is 15 residues. Here the CDR3 DNA reads TGTAGCGTTGAAACTAGCGGGGAGGAGGTAGAGACCCAGTACTAC. It specifies CSVETSGEEVETQYY.

In its sample, this clonotype was seen many times. This sequence joins TRBV4-1 and TRBJ2-1; perhaps TRBD2 as D (6 bases). Per germline, CDR1 MGHRA and CDR2 YSYEKL. This CDR3 contains 15 residues. V was trimmed by 3 bases and J by 4 bases, leaving 13 bases between them. CDR3 loop: CASSQKRLAYNEQFF. The CDR3 DNA reads TGCGCCAGCAGCCAGAAGCGGCTAGCGTACAATGAGCAGTTCTTC.

The chain has TRBV7-9 and TRBJ1-2; D call uncertain. V shed 3 bases and J shed 5 bases, with 10 bases lying between them. This CDR3 spans 13 amino acids. CDR1 is SEHNR and CDR2 is FQNEAQ in the germline V gene (reference sequence). The CDR3 DNA follows: TGTGCCAGCAGCTTCGACGCGAATTATGGCTACACCTTC. Encoded protein: CASSFDANYGYTF. Looking up the rest from reference TRBV7-9 and TRBJ1-2 gives the full variable domain: DTGVSQNPRHKITKRGQNVTFRCDPISEHNRLYWYRQTLGQGPEFLTYFQNEAQLEKSRLLSDRFSAERPKGSFSTLEIQRTEQGDSAMYLCASSFDANYGYTFGSGTRLTVV.

This clonotype has more than one count but fewer than ten. CDR3 coding DNA: TGTGCCAGCAGTGAAGAGGGGGGTACGGGAAGCAATCAGCCCCAGCATTTT. As protein: CASSEEGGTGSNQPQHF. This rearrangement joins TRBV6-1 to TRBJ1-5; possibly TRBD1 for D (6 bases). V lost 1 base, J lost 1 base, and 14 bases lay in between. This CDR3 spans 17 amino acids. Germline values: CDR1 MNHNS, CDR2 SASEGT.